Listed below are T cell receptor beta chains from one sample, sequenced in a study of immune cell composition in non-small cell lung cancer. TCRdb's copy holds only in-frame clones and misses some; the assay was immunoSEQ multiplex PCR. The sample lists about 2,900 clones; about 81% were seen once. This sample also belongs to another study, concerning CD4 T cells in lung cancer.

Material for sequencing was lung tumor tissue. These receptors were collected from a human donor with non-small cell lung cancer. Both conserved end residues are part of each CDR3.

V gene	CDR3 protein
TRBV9	CASSGAGNSGANVLTF
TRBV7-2	CASSSFSGEHNEQFF
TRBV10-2	CASSEGRGVYEQYF
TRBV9	CASSLTGTGDTEAFF
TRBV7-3	CASSTGLPNTGELFF
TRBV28	CAGSGQGAYQPQHF
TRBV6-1	CASSPERGETQYF
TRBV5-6	CASSQTGAPNYGYTF
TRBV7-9	CASSQGQGSNQPQHF
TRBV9	CASSGDSGGKLFF
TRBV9	CASSVVPNNEQFF
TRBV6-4	CASSDDRGDEQFF
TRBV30	CAWSAFGAGAGRPYGYTF
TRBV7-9	CAVRGTVYEQYF
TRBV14	CASSQKGGKNIQYF
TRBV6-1	CASSAPDRMNTEAFF
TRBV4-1	CASSQAETEENTEAFF
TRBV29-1	CSVTTLAGGAYEQYF
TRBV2	CASLPGQVTTWETQYF
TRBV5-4	CASSATVNTEAFF
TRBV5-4	CASRETGEPKAFF
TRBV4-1	CASSQVGIRAAYEQYF
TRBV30	CAWTGVLANQETQYF
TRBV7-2	CASSLAGEDPYERQYF
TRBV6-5	CASGHLNTEAFF
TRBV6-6	CASSYSGQGSYEQYF
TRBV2	CASSPGLAEIYEQYF
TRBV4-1	CASSHRDTVYNEQFF
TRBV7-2	CASSLDGGTRSNYGYTF
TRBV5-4	CASSSGTSGSLQETQYF
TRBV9	CASSVTGAANYGYTF
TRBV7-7	CASSPSPSGANVLTF
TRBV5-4	CASSRTTSTDTQYF